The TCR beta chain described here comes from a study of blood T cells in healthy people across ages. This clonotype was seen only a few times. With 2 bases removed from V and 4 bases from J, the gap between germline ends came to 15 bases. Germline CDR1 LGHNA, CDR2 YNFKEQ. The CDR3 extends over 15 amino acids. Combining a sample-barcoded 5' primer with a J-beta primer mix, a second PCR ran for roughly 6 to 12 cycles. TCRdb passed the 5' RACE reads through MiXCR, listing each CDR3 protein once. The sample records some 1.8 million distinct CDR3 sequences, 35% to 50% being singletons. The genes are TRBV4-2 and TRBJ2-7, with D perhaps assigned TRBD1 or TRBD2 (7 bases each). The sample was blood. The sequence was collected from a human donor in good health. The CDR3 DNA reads TGTGCCAGCAGCCAAAGAGCGGGACAGCCGTACGAGCAGTACTTC. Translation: CASSQRAGQPYEQYF.